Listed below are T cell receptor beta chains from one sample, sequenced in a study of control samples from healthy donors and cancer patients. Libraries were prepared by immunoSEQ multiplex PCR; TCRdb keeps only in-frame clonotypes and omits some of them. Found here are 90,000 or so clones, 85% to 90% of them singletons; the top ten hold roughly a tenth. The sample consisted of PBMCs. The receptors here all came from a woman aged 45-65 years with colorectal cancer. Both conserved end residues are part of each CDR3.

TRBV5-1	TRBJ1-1	CASREGSEMNTEAFF
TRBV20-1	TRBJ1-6	CSASRGDRGVNSPLHF
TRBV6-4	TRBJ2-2	CARPQGNTGETGELFF
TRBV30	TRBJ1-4	CAWSVLTVNEKLFF
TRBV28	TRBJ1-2	CASSSSAGGDYGYTF
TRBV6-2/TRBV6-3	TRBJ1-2	CASSSGGTGGGYTF
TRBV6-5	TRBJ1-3	CASGAMKGNTIYF
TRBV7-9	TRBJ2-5	CASSLVGTTGTQYF
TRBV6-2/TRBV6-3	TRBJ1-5	CASSYLTRQPQHF
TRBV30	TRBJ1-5	CAWSVEGPQHF
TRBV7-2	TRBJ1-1	CASSSRGHNTEAFF
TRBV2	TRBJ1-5	CASSEALGSNQPQHF
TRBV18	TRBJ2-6	CASSPPRSGDYSGANVLTF
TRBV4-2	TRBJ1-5	CASSQAGNQPQHF
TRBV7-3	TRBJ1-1	CASSAGLNTEAFF
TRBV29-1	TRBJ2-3	CSGLAGSTDTQYF
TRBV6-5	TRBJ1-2	CASRAGGGGYTF